The clone carrying this T cell receptor (beta chain) occurred many times. The target antigen is unknown. Using RNA transcripts as the source, TCR beta CDR3 regions were amplified. First-round RT-PCR of the TCR CDR3 relied on the HTBI primer set. Each CDR3 protein is one row after TCRdb ran MiXCR on the multiplex PCR reads. Of approximately 620,000 distinct CDR3 sequences in the sample, about 14% were seen once. V lost 4 bases, J lost 2 bases, and 23 bases lay in between. Germline loops: CDR1 LNHDA, CDR2 SQIVND (reference sequence). The CDR3 runs to 18 residues. This sample stems from a study of T cells in Graves' hyperthyroidism and ophthalmopathy. The diagnostic basis comprised clinical symptoms, serum thyroxine and TRAb, thyroid ultrasound and orbital computed tomography. Blood from later-ophthalmopathy patients was taken at first hyperthyroidism diagnosis. Each 10 ml fresh peripheral blood draw supplied the PBMCs.

Study-wide results and limits: Ophthalmopathy and stable hyperthyroidism were separated by a 13 V-J model.

The gene calls are TRBV19 and TRBJ1-1, with D maybe TRBD1 (5 bases). The sequence derives from a woman in her twenties or thirties with Graves' hyperthyroidism that later progressed to Graves' ophthalmopathy. The sequencing input was blood. CDR3 residues: CASSTPGAMGQKNTEAFF. Here the CDR3 DNA reads TGTGCCAGTAGTACCCCCGGTGCCATGGGGCAGAAAAACACTGAAGCTTTCTTT. The full variable domain, completed using reference TRBV19 and TRBJ1-1, is DGGITQSPKYLFRKEGQNVTLSCEQNLNHDAMYWYRQDPGQGLRLIYYSQIVNDFQKGDIAEGYSVSREKKESFPLTVTSAQKNPTAFYLCASSTPGAMGQKNTEAFFGQGTRLTVV.